This paragraph reports one T cell receptor (beta chain). The CDR3 length is 14 residues. Per germline, CDR1 SGHTA and CDR2 FQGNSA. V lost 2 bases and J lost 8; bases outside the gene matches: 6. The data were obtained in a study of blood T cell repertoires in COVID-19. Clinical histories supplied by participants themselves formed the basis of cohort assignment. Sequenced by immunoSEQ multiplex PCR; TCRdb stores in-frame clones only, minus some. This table holds about 250,000 clones, around 85% found once. The specimen was PBMCs or T cells enriched from blood (not recorded which). This sequence joins TRBV7-2 and TRBJ1-1, with 9 bases that match TRBD1. The sequence was collected from a woman between 50 and 59 years old with acute COVID-19. This chain's CDR3 is CASSLRTGGGEAFF. The DNA for the CDR3 is TGTGCCAGCAGCTTACGAACAGGGGGCGGAGAAGCTTTCTTT.